A single TCR beta chain is shown here with its context. The target antigen is unknown. This sample stems from a study of OX40 agonist ivuxolimab in advanced cancers. Study at large: Prior therapy, whether anti-PD-1, anti-PD-L1 or anti-CTLA-4, was allowed, and 40% had some. General study results and limits: Clonal expansion was seen in CD4+ and CD8+ blood T cells by week 6 at 0.1 to 3.0 mg/kg. In a subset of nonresponders, normalized T-cell clonal expansion was also low.

CDR3 length equals 14 residues. Trimming cost V 2 bases and J 9 bases, with 14 bases left between them. Germline CDR1 MNHNY, CDR2 SVGAGI (reference sequence). Produced via immunoSEQ multiplex PCR; TCRdb's table is partial and in-frame only. The profile shows some 78,000 clones, 88% of them singletons. Here the sequenced sample was CD4+ or CD8+ T cells sorted from blood, taken in a trial of the OX40 agonist ivuxolimab. This clonotype was sampled from an adult with an advanced solid tumor such as melanoma, head and neck, liver or kidney cancer. The chain recombines TRBV6-6 with TRBJ2-1, with D perhaps assigned TRBD1 or TRBD2 (5 bases each). In DNA, the CDR3 is TGTGCCAGCAGTTACCCCGGGGCTTCGTCTGAGCAGTTCTTC. As protein: CASSYPGASSEQFF.